This T cell receptor beta chain was identified during a study of Graves' ophthalmopathy and Graves' hyperthyroidism. The wider study: Peripheral blood was gathered at first diagnosis, ahead of any treatment whatsoever. Study-level results: The model predicted progression of ophthalmopathy with a sensitivity of about 68%, and its specificity was roughly 77%. Blood also held most thyroid clonotypes expanded above 0.001 frequency.

Beta-chain TCR CDR3 regions were amplified from RNA transcripts. RT-PCR was first run with HTBI primers, then multiplex PCR in a second round. TCRdb fed the multiplex PCR reads into MiXCR, producing one record per CDR3 protein. Among around 600,000 distinct CDR3 sequences listed, approximately 39% were seen once. The germline gives CDR1 SGHVS, CDR2 FQNEAQ. V lost 3 bases and J lost 1, with 18 bases in between. This CDR3 is built from 17 residues. At least ten counts were recorded for this clonotype. The antigen remains undetermined. Uncontrolled infections, pregnancy, lactation or other autoimmune diseases led to patient exclusion.

Specimen: peripheral blood. The chain combines TRBV7-8 with TRBJ1-1; D possibly corresponds to TRBD1 (5 bases). The receptor comes from an adult man with Graves' ophthalmopathy. DNA of the CDR3: TGTGCCAGCAGCTTCGCCCGGTGGGGGTGGGAGAACACTGAAGCTTTCTTT. Amino acid sequence: CASSFARWGWENTEAFF. The whole variable domain, remainder taken from reference TRBV7-8 and TRBJ1-1, is GAGVSQSPRYKVAKRGQDVALRCDPISGHVSLFWYQQALGQGPEFLTYFQNEAQLDKSGLPSDRFFAERPEGSVSTLKIQRTQQEDSAVYLCASSFARWGWENTEAFFGQGTRLTVV.